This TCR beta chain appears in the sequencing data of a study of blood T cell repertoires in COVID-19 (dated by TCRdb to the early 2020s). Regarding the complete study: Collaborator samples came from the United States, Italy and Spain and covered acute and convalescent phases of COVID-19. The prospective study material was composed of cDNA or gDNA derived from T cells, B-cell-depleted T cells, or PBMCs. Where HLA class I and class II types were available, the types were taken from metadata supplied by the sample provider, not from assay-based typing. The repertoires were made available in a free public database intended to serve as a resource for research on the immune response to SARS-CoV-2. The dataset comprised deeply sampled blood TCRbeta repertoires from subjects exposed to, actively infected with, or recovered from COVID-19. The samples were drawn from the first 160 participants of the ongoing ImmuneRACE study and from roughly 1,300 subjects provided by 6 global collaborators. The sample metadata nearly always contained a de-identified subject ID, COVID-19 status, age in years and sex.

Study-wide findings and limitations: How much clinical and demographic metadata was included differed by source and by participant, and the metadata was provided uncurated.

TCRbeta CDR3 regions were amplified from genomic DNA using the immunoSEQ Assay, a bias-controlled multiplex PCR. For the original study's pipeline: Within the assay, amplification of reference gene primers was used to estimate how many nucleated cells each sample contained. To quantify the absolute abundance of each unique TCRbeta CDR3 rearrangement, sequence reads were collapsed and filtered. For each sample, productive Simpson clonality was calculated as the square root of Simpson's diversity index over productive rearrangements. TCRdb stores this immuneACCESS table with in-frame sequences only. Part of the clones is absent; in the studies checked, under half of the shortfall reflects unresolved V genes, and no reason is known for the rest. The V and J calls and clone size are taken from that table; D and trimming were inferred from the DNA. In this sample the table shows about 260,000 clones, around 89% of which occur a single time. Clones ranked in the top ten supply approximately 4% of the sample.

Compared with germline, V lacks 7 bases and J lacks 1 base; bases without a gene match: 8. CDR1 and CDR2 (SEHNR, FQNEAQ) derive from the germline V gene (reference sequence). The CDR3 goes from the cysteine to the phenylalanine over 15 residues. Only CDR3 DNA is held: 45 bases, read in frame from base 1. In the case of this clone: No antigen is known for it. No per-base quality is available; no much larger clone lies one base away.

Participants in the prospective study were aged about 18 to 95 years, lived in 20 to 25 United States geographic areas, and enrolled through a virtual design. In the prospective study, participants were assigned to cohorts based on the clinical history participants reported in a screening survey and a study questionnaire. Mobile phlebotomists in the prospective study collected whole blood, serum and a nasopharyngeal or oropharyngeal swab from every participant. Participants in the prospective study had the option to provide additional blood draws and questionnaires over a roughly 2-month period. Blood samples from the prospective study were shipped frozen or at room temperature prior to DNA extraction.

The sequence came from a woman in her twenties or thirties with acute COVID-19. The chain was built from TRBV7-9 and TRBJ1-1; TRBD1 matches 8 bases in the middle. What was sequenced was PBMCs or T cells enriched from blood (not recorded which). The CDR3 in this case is CASTPLGQANTEAFF. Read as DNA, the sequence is TGTGCCAGCACCCCTCTGGGACAGGCGAACACTGAAGCTTTCTTT.